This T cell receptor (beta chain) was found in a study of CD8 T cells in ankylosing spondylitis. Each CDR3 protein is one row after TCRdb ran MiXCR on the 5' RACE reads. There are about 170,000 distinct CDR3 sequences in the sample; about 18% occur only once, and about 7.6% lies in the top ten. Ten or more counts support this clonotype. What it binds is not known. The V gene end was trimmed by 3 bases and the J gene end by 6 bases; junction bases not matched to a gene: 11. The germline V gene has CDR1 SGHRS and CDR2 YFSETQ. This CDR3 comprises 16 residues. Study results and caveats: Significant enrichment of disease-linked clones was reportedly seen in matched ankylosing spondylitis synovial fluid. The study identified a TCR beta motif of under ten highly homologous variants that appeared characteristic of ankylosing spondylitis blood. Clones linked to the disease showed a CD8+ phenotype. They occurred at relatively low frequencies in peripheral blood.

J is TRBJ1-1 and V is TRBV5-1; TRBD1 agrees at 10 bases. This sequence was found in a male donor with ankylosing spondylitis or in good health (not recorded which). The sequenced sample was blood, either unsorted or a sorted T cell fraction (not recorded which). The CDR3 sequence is CASSSTTGGGLAEAFF. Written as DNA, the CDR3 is TGCGCCAGCAGCTCCACGACAGGGGGCGGGTTGGCTGAAGCTTTCTTT.